Listed below are T cell receptor beta chains from one sample, sequenced in a study of human T cells and chemical hapten exposure. One entry per CDR3 protein, called by TCRdb with MiXCR from the RACE reads. In the table there are 360,000 or so distinct CDR3 sequences, about 6% of which are singletons. The material sequenced was whole blood, taken in connection with sensitization to the hapten diphenylcyclopropenone (DPC). The receptors here all came from a woman aged 18-29 years with alopecia areata. Some clones in this sample may be carry-over from other donors' samples. Each CDR3 is given with its conserved first and last residue. The D gene is left open where the match is weak. Clone size, where shown, is once, few, many, or a class for clones that have expanded.

>TRBV7-9|many|TRBJ1-2|TRBD1
TGTGCCAGCAGCTCAACAGGGGGCGGCTACACCTTC
CASSSTGGGYTF
>TRBV5-6|many|TRBJ1-6|TRBD1
TGTGCCAGCAGCAGTGGACAGGACCTGATGGATAATTCACCCCTCCACTTT
CASSSGQDLMDNSPLHF
>TRBV11-2|.|TRBJ2-2|.
TGTGCCAGCAGCTCGATAAGCACCGGGGAGCTGTTTTTT
CASSSISTGELFF
>TRBV9|.|TRBJ1-6|.
TGTGCCAGCAGCGTAGGTACCGACGGGAGATCACCCCTCCACTTT
CASSVGTDGRSPLHF
>TRBV7-2|.|TRBJ1-6|.
TGTGCCAGCAGCTCAGGGGCCAGTTCACCCCTCCACTTT
CASSSGASSPLHF
>TRBV13|few|TRBJ2-7|TRBD2
TGTGCCAGCAGCGCCCCGCGGGGGGGTATGGACGAGCAGTACTTC
CASSAPRGGMDEQYF
>TRBV7-8|.|TRBJ2-2|.
TGTGCCAGCACCATAGGGGGAGGATACACCGGGGAGCTGTTTTTT
CASTIGGGYTGELFF
>TRBV12-3/TRBV12-4|few|TRBJ2-6|.
TGTGCCAGCAGCCTAGGCCGGGCCAACGTCCTGACTTTC
CASSLGRANVLTF
>TRBV15|.|TRBJ1-1|.
TGTGCCACCAGCAGAGATAGGCAGGGAGGAGCTTTCTTT
CATSRDRQGGAFF
>TRBV12-3/TRBV12-4|.|TRBJ2-7|TRBD2
TGTGCCAGCTCCTGGGAGGGCTACGAGCAGTACTTC
CASSWEGYEQYF
>TRBV18|many|TRBJ1-5|.
TGTGCCAGTTGGGCGGGTGGAAGCCAGCCCCAGCATTTT
CASWAGGSQPQHF
>TRBV10-3|many|TRBJ1-1|.
TGTGCCATCAGGAACCAACCAGGGATGAACACTGAAGCTTTCTTT
CAIRNQPGMNTEAFF
>TRBV6-6|few|TRBJ2-7|TRBD2
TGTGCCAGCAACTGGAGCGGGGGGCGCGAGCAGTACTTC
CASNWSGGREQYF
>TRBV5-1|.|TRBJ2-1|.
TGCGCCAGCAGCTCGACAGGGGAGGGGAATGAGCAGTTCTTC
CASSSTGEGNEQFF
>TRBV6-2/TRBV6-3|many|TRBJ2-7|.
TGTGCCAGCAGCCGGGCAGTAAAGGCTGTCTACGAGCAGTACTTC
CASSRAVKAVYEQYF
>TRBV3-1|many|TRBJ1-5|.
TGTGCCAGCGGGCGGGGGTTGAGCAATCAGCCCCAGCATTTT
CASGRGLSNQPQHF
>TRBV6-5|.|TRBJ1-2|.
TGTGCCAGCAGTTACTCGTTTGCGGCCCTCCCGGAAGGTACCCCCTATGGCTACACCTTC
CASSYSFAALPEGTPYGYTF
>TRBV28|many|TRBJ1-1|.
TGTGCCAGCAGTTTGGTGGTAGGAGGGTCCACTGAAGCTTTCTTT
CASSLVVGGSTEAFF
>TRBV6-2/TRBV6-3|few|TRBJ2-7|.
TGTGCCAGCAGCTTCAGGGGACCCACCTACGAGCAGTACTTC
CASSFRGPTYEQYF
>TRBV5-1|many|TRBJ1-6|.
TGCGCCAGCAGCCGCACCGGGACGGCGGATTCACCCCTCCACTTT
CASSRTGTADSPLHF
>TRBV29-1|.|TRBJ2-1|.
TGCAGCGTTGTCTTTTCGGGGCGGGGAAGTGAGCAGTTCTTC
CSVVFSGRGSEQFF
>TRBV20-1|.|TRBJ2-3|TRBD2
TGCAGTGCCCCAACCCAATTCCCGGGACTAGCGGTGAGCACAGATACGCAGTATTTT
CSAPTQFPGLAVSTDTQYF
>TRBV13|.|TRBJ2-1|.
TGTGCCAGCAGCCCGGTGGCGGACAATGAGCAGTTCTTC
CASSPVADNEQFF
>TRBV28|.|TRBJ2-5|.
TGTGCCAGCAGTTTTTCCACTCTGTCCCCCCAAGAGACCCAGTACTTC
CASSFSTLSPQETQYF
>TRBV6-1|many|TRBJ2-1|TRBD2
TGTGCCAGCAGGGCGCTCGGTAGCGGGAGCTCCTACAATGAGCAGTTCTTC
CASRALGSGSSYNEQFF
>TRBV27|many|TRBJ1-5|.
TGTGCCAGCAGTCTACGGGCCACCAGTTCGGGCAATCAGCCCCAGCATTTT
CASSLRATSSGNQPQHF
>TRBV23-1|.|TRBJ2-7|.
TGCGCCAGCAACAAACCAGGGGGACTCAGCTCCTACGAGCAGTACTTC
CASNKPGGLSSYEQYF
>TRBV5-1|few|TRBJ1-3|.
TGCGCCAGCAGCGCCCAAACCATGTCTGGAAACACCATATATTTT
CASSAQTMSGNTIYF
>TRBV4-1|many|TRBJ1-2|TRBD1
TGCGCCAGCAGCCCAAGACAGGGGAAGTCTCGGAACGACTATGGCTACACCTTC
CASSPRQGKSRNDYGYTF
>TRBV7-2|few|TRBJ2-1|TRBD2
TGTGCCAGCAGCCCCCCTGGACTAGCGGAGCAGTTCTTC
CASSPPGLAEQFF
>TRBV7-2|.|TRBJ1-1|.
TGTGCCAGCAGCCCTCACCCGGACAGCACTGAAGCTTTCTTT
CASSPHPDSTEAFF
>TRBV6-5|many|TRBJ2-7|.
TGTGCCAGCAGTCCAGGGACACCCTACGAGCAGTACTTC
CASSPGTPYEQYF
>TRBV13|few|TRBJ1-2|.
TGTGCCAGCAGCCCCCTGGGACCGTTTTATGGCTACACCTTC
CASSPLGPFYGYTF
>TRBV5-1|many|TRBJ1-4|TRBD1
TGCGCCAGCAGCTTGGGGACAGGAGCAACTAATGAAAAACTGTTTTTT
CASSLGTGATNEKLFF
>TRBV2|.|TRBJ1-6|.
TGTGCCAGCAGGGCGCGATATAATTCACCCCTCCACTTT
CASRARYNSPLHF
>TRBV19|many|TRBJ2-2|TRBD2
TGTGCCAGTAGAAGGACTAGCGGGGGAGACGGGGAGCTGTTTTTT
CASRRTSGGDGELFF
>TRBV7-2|many|TRBJ1-6|.
TGTGCCAGCAGCTTAGACCAGGGGACACCCCTCCACTTT
CASSLDQGTPLHF
>TRBV7-9|many|TRBJ1-1|.
TGTGCCAGCAGCTTACTGCACAGAGATGAAGCTTTCTTT
CASSLLHRDEAFF
>TRBV7-8|.|TRBJ2-4|.
TGTGCCAGCAGCTTGAGCAGAGCCAAAAACATTCAGTACTTC
CASSLSRAKNIQYF
>TRBV7-2|many|TRBJ2-5|.
TGTGCCAGCAGCAATAGCGAGGGGGGCCAAGAGACCCAGTACTTC
CASSNSEGGQETQYF
>TRBV6-5|.|TRBJ1-4|.
TGTGCCAGCAGCTCGGGACAACTAGGGGAAAAACTGTTTTTT
CASSSGQLGEKLFF
>TRBV7-9|.|TRBJ2-3|.
TGTGCCAGCACCCACCGGACAGGCACAGATACGCAGTATTTT
CASTHRTGTDTQYF
>TRBV6-6|few|TRBJ2-4|TRBD2
TGTGCCAGCAGTTATGGTGGCGGGGGGACAGCCAAAAACATTCAGTACTTC
CASSYGGGGTAKNIQYF
>TRBV18|.|TRBJ1-1|.
TGTGCCAGCTCCGCGGGGGCAGGGGACACTGAAGCTTTCTTT
CASSAGAGDTEAFF
>TRBV12-3/TRBV12-4|few|TRBJ2-1|TRBD2
TGTGCCAGCAGACGTAGCGGGGGGGCCAGAAATGAGCAGTTCTTC
CASRRSGGARNEQFF
>TRBV20-1|many|TRBJ1-5|.
TGCAGTGCTATTCCGGGACTGTTGTATCAGCCCCAGCATTTT
CSAIPGLLYQPQHF
>TRBV7-9|.|TRBJ1-1|TRBD1
TGTGCCAGCAGGCAAACAAGAACAGGGGCCAACACTGAAGCTTTCTTT
CASRQTRTGANTEAFF
>TRBV6-2/TRBV6-3|.|TRBJ2-2|.
TGTGCCAGCGCTGTCGTGGGCAGCTATACCGGGGAGCTGTTTTTT
CASAVVGSYTGELFF
>TRBV18|many|TRBJ1-3|.
TGTGCCAGCTCACCCGAGGCACAAAACTCTGGAAACACCATATATTTT
CASSPEAQNSGNTIYF
>TRBV6-2/TRBV6-3|many|TRBJ2-3|.
TGTGCCAGCAGATCGCTCGGAGGTGATACGCAGTATTTT
CASRSLGGDTQYF
>TRBV6-2/TRBV6-3|many|TRBJ1-3|.
TGTGCCAGCAGTTACTCGAGGGGCGGAAACTCTGGAAACACCATATATTTT
CASSYSRGGNSGNTIYF
>TRBV3-1|many|TRBJ1-2|TRBD1
TGTGCCAGCAGCCAAGATGTGGCAGGGGGTGGCTACACCTTC
CASSQDVAGGGYTF
>TRBV29-1|.|TRBJ2-1|TRBD1
TGCAGCTCCTCGGTAGGGACAGGGGAACACAATGAGCAGTTCTTC
CSSSVGTGEHNEQFF